This entry features one T cell receptor beta chain sequence. The data belong to a study of cytomegalovirus exposure and HLA in healthy donors. This CDR3 region has 13 residues. Trimming removed 4 bases from V and 2 bases from J, with 6 bases in between. Germline V gene lookup returns CDR1 MGHRA and CDR2 YSYEKL. PCR involved 60 Vbeta and 13 Jbeta primers. This table comes from immunoSEQ multiplex PCR, and its TCRdb copy is limited to in-frame clones, with some not included. This table lists about 200,000 clones. The receptor was isolated from a man in his thirties or forties in good health and CMV-seronegative. The chain recombines TRBV4-1 with TRBJ1-3; D is uncertain. Material for sequencing was PBMCs. CDR3 DNA sequence: TGCGCCAGCAGCCTCGTCCCTGGAAACACCATATATTTT. Translating it yields CASSLVPGNTIYF.